The 14 T cell receptor beta chains listed next were all sequenced from one sample in a study of control samples from healthy donors and cancer patients (TCRdb year 2020). Library creation used the immunoSEQ multiplex PCR assay. TCRdb retrieved this table from immuneACCESS and kept in-frame rearrangements only. Not all clones are present; in checked studies, unresolved V genes account for under half, and no reason is known for the remainder. The sample table holds 100,000 to 150,000 clones, of which over 75% were seen once. Of the sample, around 1.8% falls within the top ten clones. Sequenced input: blood. The receptors derive from a man between 18 and 35 years old in good health.

V and J are TRBV2 and TRBJ1-5, with D tentatively TRBD1 (6 bases). The CDR3 runs to 16 residues. Germline CDR1 SNHLY, CDR2 FYNNEI. V shed 5 bases and J shed 4 bases, with 18 bases lying between them. CDR3 nucleotides: TGTGCCAGCAGTTCCCTGAAAGGACAGCGTAATCAGCCCCAGCATTTT. As protein: CASSSLKGQRNQPQHF.

This chain uses TRBV18 with TRBJ2-7; TRBD2 matches at 8 bases. Trimming removed 1 base from V and 3 bases from J; junction bases left unmatched: 8. There are 16 residues in the CDR3. CDR1 KGHSH and CDR2 LQKENI come from the germline V gene. CDR3 bases: TGTGCCAGCTCACCACTTAGCGGGACGACCTTCTACGAGCAGTACTTC. This gives the protein CASSPLSGTTFYEQYF.

The chain employs TRBV5-6 and TRBJ2-7; the D call may be TRBD1 or TRBD2 (5 bases each). The V gene's germline CDR1 is SGHDT and CDR2 YYEEEE. V was trimmed by 4 bases and J by 4 bases, leaving 21 bases between them. This CDR3 is 16 amino acids long. CDR3: CASSPRRSGTVYEQYF. The CDR3 DNA sequence: TGTGCCAGCAGCCCAAGAAGATCCGGGACGGTGTACGAGCAGTACTTC.

This clone has just one count. J is TRBJ1-5 and V is TRBV6-5, with TRBD1 matching over 8 bases. The CDR3 runs 15 residues. V gave up 0 bases and J gave up 7 bases; unmatched junction bases: 5. In germline, CDR1 is MNHEY, CDR2 SVGAGI. The CDR3 nucleotides are TGTGCCAGCAGTTACTCACAGGGGGAAACACAGCCCCAGCATTTT. Protein sequence: CASSYSQGETQPQHF.

The gene calls are TRBV7-9 and TRBJ2-5; tentatively, D is TRBD1 (6 bases). There are 15 residues in the CDR3. The germline V and J ends were trimmed by 6 bases and 2 bases, with 16 bases remaining between them. CDR1 is SEHNR, CDR2 FQNEAQ, per germline (reference sequence). For the CDR3, the DNA is TGTGCCAGCAGATCACTCCCAGACAGGCAAGAGACCCAGTACTTC. Its translation: CASRSLPDRQETQYF.

The chain recombines TRBV7-9 with TRBJ1-4, with unresolved D. CDR1 and CDR2 (germline): SEHNR, FQNEAQ (reference sequence). The V end was cut by 0 bases, the J end by 8 bases, with 13 bases between. The CDR3 is 15 amino acids. The CDR3: CASSLARLAVEKLFF. DNA of the CDR3: TGTGCCAGCAGCTTAGCGCGGCTGGCGGTCGAAAAACTGTTTTTT.

The gene calls are TRBV19 and TRBJ1-2; D perhaps matches TRBD1 (6 bases). The CDR3 is made up of 14 amino acids. Between the trimmed V and J ends, which lost 6 bases and 3 bases, there was a span of 14 bases. The V gene's germline CDR1 is LNHDA and CDR2 SQIVND (reference sequence). The CDR3 DNA reads TGTGCCAGTAGCCCTACAGGGTTGGACTATGGCTACACCTTC. This encodes CASSPTGLDYGYTF.

This sequence joins TRBV5-1 and TRBJ2-7; D not resolved. V lost 6 bases and J 4 bases, leaving 8 bases between the germline ends. CDR1 and CDR2 from the germline V gene are SGHRS and YFSETQ. CDR3 length: 11 amino acids. The CDR3 here is CASMDDYEQYF. CDR3 bases: TGCGCCAGCATGGACGATTACGAGCAGTACTTC. Full variable domain (rest looked up from reference TRBV5-1 and TRBJ2-7): KAGVTQTPRYLIKTRGQQVTLSCSPISGHRSVSWYQQTPGQGLQFLFEYFSETQRNKGNFPGRFSGRQFSNSRSEMNVSTLELGDSALYLCASMDDYEQYFGPGTRLTVT.

The J gene is TRBJ1-3, the V gene TRBV28; D may be TRBD1 (6 bases). From germline, CDR1 is MDHEN and CDR2 SYDVKM. CDR3 length: 15 residues. V gave up 7 bases and J gave up 4 bases, with 17 bases separating them. The CDR3 here is CASTLTGSGGNTIYF. CDR3 bases: TGTGCCAGCACCTTAACAGGGAGTGGCGGAAACACCATATATTTT. The full variable domain, with the rest looked up from reference TRBV28 and TRBJ1-3, is DVKVTQSSRYLVKRTGEKVFLECVQDMDHENMFWYRQDPGLGLRLIYFSYDVKMKEKGDIPEGYSVSREKKERFSLILESASTNQTSMYLCASTLTGSGGNTIYFGEGSWLTVV.

J is TRBJ2-5 and V is TRBV18, with D unresolved. In germline, CDR1 is KGHSH, CDR2 LQKENI. The V end was cut by 0 bases, the J end by 4 bases, with 3 bases between. This CDR3 region has 12 residues. CDR3 DNA sequence: TGTGCCAGCTCACCACCTACAGAGACCCAGTACTTC. Translation: CASSPPTETQYF.

V usage is TRBV6-6 and J usage is TRBJ1-4; 7 bases map to TRBD1. The CDR3 runs 15 residues. Trimming cost V 5 bases and J 8 bases; bases outside gene matches: 11. In germline, CDR1 is MNHNY, CDR2 SVGAGI (reference sequence). CDR3 coding DNA: TGTGCCAGCAGTCCTACAGGGGCAGGACACGAAAAACTGTTTTTT. Amino acids: CASSPTGAGHEKLFF.

The sample holds one count of this clone. This rearrangement joins TRBV19 to TRBJ2-2; D unresolved. CDR1 and CDR2 (germline): LNHDA, SQIVND (reference sequence). The CDR3 runs 15 residues. V was cut by 5 bases and J by 4 bases, with 14 bases left in between. For the CDR3, the DNA is TGTGCCAGTAGTTTGTATGAAGGTGTCACCGGGGAGCTGTTTTTT. Translating gives CASSLYEGVTGELFF.

The chain uses TRBV11-2 and TRBJ2-6, with D maybe TRBD2 (6 bases). V was trimmed by 1 base and J by 2 bases, leaving 9 bases between them. The germline V gene has CDR1 SGHAT and CDR2 FQNNGV. The CDR3 length is 16 residues. The CDR3: CASSLGGVAGANVLTF. CDR3 DNA: TGTGCCAGCAGCTTAGGCGGGGTTGCTGGGGCCAACGTCCTGACTTTC.

The chain carries TRBV19 and TRBJ2-1; TRBD2 might be the D (5 bases). Germline CDR1 is LNHDA and CDR2 is SQIVND (reference sequence). Between the trimmed V and J ends, which lost 4 bases and 7 bases, there was a span of 17 bases. This CDR3 comprises 15 residues. CDR3 bases: TGTGCCAGTAGTACGCCTAGCTTCAAGAAGAATGAGCAGTTCTTC. This codes for CASSTPSFKKNEQFF.